This T cell receptor (beta chain) was identified in a study of cytomegalovirus exposure and HLA in healthy donors (dated by TCRdb to about 2017). Looking at the study overall: According to a later analysis, one platform produced both the 120 validation repertoires and the 620 or so repertoires of the first cohort. To predict cytomegalovirus infection status, the study combined high-throughput TCR immunosequencing, statistical association of individual TCRs with disease status, and machine learning. A separate validation cohort of some 130 different subjects was used in addition to the approximately 700-subject first cohort. The aim of the study was to test whether cataloging public T cell receptors could identify signatures of past pathogen exposure.

The paper as a whole reports these results and caveats: Subsequent analysis determined that TCRs grouped into clusters in the first cohort also showed a tendency toward co-occurrence across the roughly 130 validation repertoires, and approximately 93% of cluster scores exceeded 0. It was suggested by the authors that the approach could potentially be generalized to other disease states and immunological phenotypes. While some public TCRs were present in many individuals, most TCR sequences turned up only very rarely across donors. The classifier was reported to diagnose cytomegalovirus status with high specificity and sensitivity in both the original cohort and the validation cohort. A total of fewer than 200 TCR beta chains were listed by the study as associated with cytomegalovirus. In vitro tests confirmed that a few of the cytomegalovirus-associated TCR beta chains recognize cytomegalovirus antigens. All 130 or so repertoires were used to score co-occurrence in the validation cohort in a later analysis, because that analysis had no HLA typing for the cohort.

The donors were included in the validation cohort of over a hundred subjects, a group kept apart from the roughly 670-subject first cohort. This clone was observed a few times. Its cognate antigen has yet to be identified. The sample holds no much larger clone one base away, and base qualities are not on file. Libraries were constructed by the immunoSEQ multiplex PCR assay. Under the source paper's analysis protocol: A statistical classification framework was built for diagnosing cytomegalovirus status from the catalog of TCR beta chain sequences. TCRdb took this table from immuneACCESS and kept in-frame rearrangements with V and J called. Such tables lack part of the clones; where checked against another copy, unresolved V genes explain under half of the gap, and the rest is unexplained. The V and J calls and clone size were taken over from that table, and D and trimming were inferred from the DNA. The sample table shows 150,000 to 200,000 clones, and approximately 80% are seen once. Clones ranked in the top ten supply 2% to 2.5% of the sample.

Via the germline V gene (reference sequence), CDR1 is MNHEY and CDR2 SMNVEV. The CDR3 measures 15 amino acids from cysteine to phenylalanine. Just the 45-base CDR3 DNA is kept, in frame starting at base 1. The V end loses 3 bases and the J end loses 0 bases, and a stretch of 9 bases separates them. The specimen was PBMCs. The chain is made from TRBV27 and TRBJ1-5; perhaps TRBD1 is the D gene, with 5 bases matching. This sequence originates from a man aged 25 to 40 in good health and CMV-seropositive. The nucleotides read TGTGCCAGCAGTTTTAGGGGTAATAGCAATCAGCCCCAGCATTTT. Its protein product is CASSFRGNSNQPQHF.